This passage covers 29 T cell receptor beta chains from one sample sequenced in a study of T cell responses to AZD1222 COVID-19 vaccine. Profiling relied on immunoSEQ multiplex PCR, and the TCRdb table lists in-frame clones only, not all of them. The profile shows 100,000 to 120,000 clones, around 81% of them singletons. The source material was peripheral blood, sampled on day 0 of AZD1222 vaccination. The receptors originated from an adult in good health.

The chain links TRBV4-1 to TRBJ1-5, with 9 bases fitting TRBD1. The CDR3 runs 16 residues. CDR1 and CDR2 from the germline V gene are MGHRA and YSYEKL. V gave up 3 bases and J gave up 5 bases; unmatched junction bases: 8. The chain's CDR3 is CASSQGMGQGHQPQHF. In DNA, the CDR3 is TGCGCCAGCAGCCAGGGGATGGGACAGGGTCATCAGCCCCAGCATTTT.

The chain links TRBV2 to TRBJ1-1; D ambiguous. Germline V gene sequence: CDR1 SNHLY, CDR2 FYNNEI. The ends were cut back, 6 bases at V and 2 bases at J, with 16 bases in the middle. This CDR3 has 15 amino acids. CDR3 DNA: TGTGCCAGCAGGGACCCCCCTGTGGGAAACACTGAAGCTTTCTTT. As protein: CASRDPPVGNTEAFF.

V is TRBV6-5 and J is TRBJ2-1; possibly TRBD1 for D (5 bases). The CDR3 loop spans 12 amino acids. Germline CDR1 and CDR2: MNHEY and SVGAGI. The germline V and J ends were trimmed by 8 bases and 6 bases, with 11 bases remaining between them. The CDR3 nucleotides are TGTGCCAGCGGCAGGGAAGTCAATGAGCAGTTCTTC. Its protein product is CASGREVNEQFF.

J is TRBJ1-2 and V is TRBV29-1; D gene uncertain. Trimming shortened V by 5 bases and J by 4 bases, and 14 bases separated the two germline ends. The CDR3 runs 13 residues. The germline V gene has CDR1 SQVTM and CDR2 ANQGSEA. The CDR3 here is CSVRREVSYGYTF. The CDR3 coding sequence is TGCAGCGTTCGAAGGGAGGTGTCCTATGGCTACACCTTC. Variable domain in full (rest from reference TRBV29-1 and TRBJ1-2): SAVISQKPSRDICQRGTSLTIQCQVDSQVTMMFWYRQQPGQSLTLIATANQGSEATYESGFVIDKFPISRPNLTFSTLTVSNMSPEDSSIYLCSVRREVSYGYTFGSGTRLTVV.

The J gene is TRBJ2-2, the V gene TRBV11-2; D is unclear. CDR1 and CDR2 (germline): SGHAT, FQNNGV. CDR3 length: 11 residues. Trimming cost V 10 bases and J 5 bases, with 8 bases left between them. DNA for the CDR3: TGTGCCACGGCCTGGACCGGGGAGCTGTTTTTT. Translated: CATAWTGELFF.

The V and J genes are TRBV7-2 and TRBJ1-4; TRBD1 agrees at 7 bases. Germline values: CDR1 SGHTA, CDR2 FQGNSA. Losses at the gene ends were 5 bases for V and 7 bases for J; bases not matched to a gene: 7. The CDR3 is 14 residues long. The CDR3 DNA is TGTGCCAGCAGCCAGGGACAGAGGAGTGAAAAACTGTTTTTT. Amino acids: CASSQGQRSEKLFF. Based on the CDR3 plus reference TRBV7-2 and TRBJ1-4, the full variable domain is GAGVSQSPSNKVTEKGKDVELRCDPISGHTALYWYRQSLGQGLEFLIYFQGNSAPDKSGLPSDRFSAERTGGSVSTLTIQRTQQEDSAVYLCASSQGQRSEKLFFGSGTQLSVL.

V usage is TRBV30 and J usage is TRBJ1-2, with no clear D. This CDR3 has 13 amino acids. The V gene lost 4 bases and the J gene lost 0 bases, with 9 bases spanning the gap. CDR1 and CDR2 from the germline V gene are GTSNPN and SVGIG (reference sequence). This CDR3 reads CAWTRLANYGYTF. CDR3 bases: TGTGCCTGGACTAGGTTGGCTAACTATGGCTACACCTTC.

The V call is TRBV28, the J call TRBJ2-7; 9 bases are a match to TRBD1. The CDR3 length is 14 residues. From germline, CDR1 is MDHEN and CDR2 SYDVKM. V lost 6 bases, J lost 2 bases, and 5 bases stayed unmatched. Written as DNA, the CDR3 is TGTGCCAGCAGCCGGACAGGGGACACCTACGAGCAGTACTTC. Encoded protein: CASSRTGDTYEQYF.

The chain has TRBV27 and TRBJ1-2; D is ambiguous. Germline V gene lookup returns CDR1 MNHEY and CDR2 SMNVEV (reference sequence). The CDR3 length is 13 residues. V lost 10 bases to trimming and J lost 3 bases, with 15 bases between them. CDR3 coding DNA: TGTGCCACCGCCCCCCCGGGCGACTATGGCTACACCTTC. Its translation: CATAPPGDYGYTF.

The rearrangement joins TRBV2 to TRBJ2-1, with 7 bases that match TRBD1. J lost 4 bases, V lost 6 bases, and 3 bases had no gene match. The CDR3 covers 13 residues. Germline V gene data show CDR1 as SNHLY and CDR2 as FYNNEI. CDR3 sequence reads: CASSSQGYNEQFF. The CDR3 DNA reads TGTGCCAGCAGCTCACAGGGGTACAATGAGCAGTTCTTC.

The V gene is TRBV19, the J gene TRBJ2-2; TRBD2 agrees at 11 bases. CDR1 is LNHDA and CDR2 is SQIVND in the germline V gene (reference sequence). After removal of 8 bases from V and 1 base from J, the junction contained 6 bases not matched to a gene. CDR3 length: 16 amino acids. In DNA, the CDR3 is TGTGCCAGTTCCCCGACTAGCGGGGTGAACACCGGGGAGCTGTTTTTT. Protein sequence: CASSPTSGVNTGELFF.

This rearrangement joins TRBV7-2 to TRBJ1-5; D is unclear. The germline V and J ends were trimmed by 1 base and 3 bases, with 10 bases remaining between them. This CDR3 has 15 residues. CDR1 and CDR2 from the germline V gene are SGHTA and FQGNSA. CDR3 sequence (DNA): TGTGCCAGCAGCTTAGGAACGCACATCAATCAGCCCCAGCATTTT. Translation: CASSLGTHINQPQHF.

The rearrangement uses TRBV4-1 and TRBJ1-3; D remains ambiguous. The ends were cut back, 3 bases at V and 0 bases at J, with 3 bases in the middle. This CDR3 is 13 amino acids long. Germline-derived CDR1 and CDR2 are MGHRA and YSYEKL. The CDR3 loop reads CASSQNSGNTIYF. The DNA for the CDR3 is TGCGCCAGCAGCCAGAACTCTGGAAACACCATATATTTT.

This clone was seen a few times. The V call is TRBV5-4, the J call TRBJ2-7; 13 nucleotides line up with TRBD2. The J segment lost 6 bases and the V segment lost 4 bases, leaving 7 bases of the junction unmatched. The CDR3 is made up of 15 amino acids. The germline V gene encodes CDR1 SGHNT and CDR2 YYREEE (reference sequence). This CDR3 reads CASSPAGTSGIEQYF. In nucleotides, the CDR3 is TGTGCCAGCAGCCCCGCCGGGACTAGCGGGATCGAGCAGTACTTC.

The V and J genes are TRBV24-1 and TRBJ2-5; 7 nucleotides line up with TRBD1. Losses at the gene ends were 1 base for V and 12 bases for J; bases not matched to a gene: 13. CDR1 is KGHDR and CDR2 is SFDVKD in the germline V gene. This CDR3 has 15 residues. For the CDR3, the DNA is TGTGCCACCAGTGATTTCTCCGCCGCGGACAGGAAAAAGTACTTC. Amino acid sequence: CATSDFSAADRKKYF.

The CDR3 coding sequence is TGTGCCAGCAGGGTGAGGAGCGGGGCTAGCACAGATACGCAGTATTTT. Residues: CASRVRSGASTDTQYF. V and J are TRBV2 and TRBJ2-3, with 7 bases aligning to TRBD2. The CDR3 is 16 amino acids. Trimming took 6 bases from V and 0 from J; bases not matched to a gene: 9. CDR1 and CDR2 from the germline V gene are SNHLY and FYNNEI.

The chain carries TRBV9 and TRBJ2-6, with D unclear. Trimming shortened V by 3 bases and J by 0 bases, and 4 bases separated the two germline ends. From germline, CDR1 is SGDLS and CDR2 YYNGEE. The CDR3 covers 14 residues. The CDR3 DNA follows: TGTGCCAGCAGCGCCACCTCTGGGGCCAACGTCCTGACTTTC. Its translation: CASSATSGANVLTF.

The chain's CDR3 is CASTMRINTEAFF. CDR3 DNA: TGTGCCAGTACCATGCGAATAAACACTGAAGCTTTCTTT. The chain combines TRBV19 with TRBJ1-1, with no clear D. CDR3 length: 13 residues. From germline, CDR1 is LNHDA and CDR2 SQIVND (reference sequence). Trimming removed 7 bases from V and 2 bases from J, with 11 bases in between.

V gene TRBV24-1 combines with J gene TRBJ2-2, with 7 bases that match TRBD2. Germline CDR1 reads KGHDR; CDR2 reads SFDVKD. This CDR3 has 16 residues. Germline trimming cut 3 bases from V and 3 bases from J; bases unmatched to any gene: 6. CDR3 amino acids: CATSDRSGRDTGELFF. The CDR3 coding sequence is TGTGCCACCAGTGATAGATCAGGGAGGGACACCGGGGAGCTGTTTTTT.

This chain joins TRBV3-1 (or the pseudogene TRBV3-2) and TRBJ2-2; tentatively, D is TRBD1 or TRBD2 (6 bases each). With 3 bases removed from V and 1 base from J, the gap between germline ends came to 18 bases. The CDR3 runs to 18 residues. Germline loops: CDR1 LGHDT, CDR2 YNNKEL (reference sequence). The CDR3 here is CASSHSRGVLLNTGELFF. CDR3 nucleotides: TGTGCCAGCAGCCATTCGAGGGGGGTTTTATTGAACACCGGGGAGCTGTTTTTT.

V is TRBV7-2 and J is TRBJ1-4; TRBD1 matches at 12 bases. After removal of 4 bases from V and 8 bases from J, the junction contained 11 bases not matched to a gene. Per germline, CDR1 SGHTA and CDR2 FQGNSA. CDR3 size: 17 residues. The CDR3 sequence: CASSSLGQGAIGEKLFF. In nucleotides, the CDR3 is TGTGCCAGCAGCTCCCTGGGACAGGGGGCTATAGGAGAAAAACTGTTTTTT.

J is TRBJ2-7 and V is TRBV27; maybe TRBD2 (5 bases). Per germline, CDR1 MNHEY and CDR2 SMNVEV (reference sequence). This CDR3 contains 12 residues. Trimming stripped 3 bases from V and 8 bases from J, with 11 bases between. The CDR3 sequence: CASSFSGIKQYF. The CDR3 nucleotides are TGTGCCAGCAGTTTCTCGGGGATCAAGCAGTACTTC.

J is TRBJ2-7 and V is TRBV7-8; D is unclear. V lost 5 bases, J lost 0 bases, and 20 bases lay in between. CDR3 length equals 17 residues. The V gene's germline CDR1 is SGHVS and CDR2 FQNEAQ. The CDR3 bases are TGTGCCAGCAGCGGCCGACAAGGGCCGCCAAGCTCCTACGAGCAGTACTTC. It translates to CASSGRQGPPSSYEQYF.

The chain links TRBV7-2 to TRBJ2-7; TRBD1 aligns across 8 bases. The CDR3 has 14 residues. The germline gives CDR1 SGHTA, CDR2 FQGNSA. The V and J ends lost 5 bases and 6 bases, in that order; junction bases with no gene match: 9. CDR3 DNA sequence: TGTGCCAGCAGCGAAGACAGGGGACCTCGCGAGCAGTACTTC. Amino acid sequence: CASSEDRGPREQYF.

The rearrangement links TRBV11-3 to TRBJ2-5, with 13 bases aligning to TRBD2. Germline lookup yields CDR1 SGHNT and CDR2 YENEEA. Trimming cost V 1 base and J 2 bases; bases outside gene matches: 4. The CDR3 is made up of 17 amino acids. Written as DNA, the CDR3 is TGTGCCAGCAGCTTAGGGAGACTAGCGGGGGGACAAGAGACCCAGTACTTC. Amino acid sequence: CASSLGRLAGGQETQYF.

This chain connects TRBV12-3 or TRBV12-4 to TRBJ1-2; D unresolved. The CDR3 is 10 residues long. V shed 3 bases and J shed 7 bases, with 3 bases lying between them. The CDR3 DNA reads as TGTGCCAGCAGTTTGGGTGGCTACACCTTC. Its translation: CASSLGGYTF.

The chain is built from TRBV5-6 and TRBJ2-1; 8 nucleotides line up with TRBD2. The V gene's germline CDR1 is SGHDT and CDR2 YYEEEE. The CDR3 contains 17 residues. Germline trimming cut 1 base from V and 8 bases from J; bases unmatched to any gene: 14. The CDR3 spells CASSLKLAVGGVDEQFF. The CDR3, as DNA: TGTGCCAGCAGCTTGAAACTAGCGGTTGGGGGGGTGGATGAGCAGTTCTTC. Full variable domain (remainder filled in from reference TRBV5-6 and TRBJ2-1): DAGVTQSPTHLIKTRGQQVTLRCSPKSGHDTVSWYQQALGQGPQFIFQYYEEEERQRGNFPDRFSGHQFPNYSSELNVNALLLGDSALYLCASSLKLAVGGVDEQFFGPGTRLTVL.

This chain uses TRBV4-3 with TRBJ2-7; the match to TRBD2 covers 14 bases. The CDR3 covers 16 residues. From germline, CDR1 is LGHNA and CDR2 YSLEER. Trimming cost V 5 bases and J 4 bases; bases outside gene matches: 7. The CDR3 bases are TGCGCCAGCAGCACCCGACTAGCGGGGGGGATTTACGAGCAGTACTTC. Protein sequence: CASSTRLAGGIYEQYF.

The V and J genes are TRBV28 and TRBJ1-3, with 7 bases fitting TRBD1. With 5 bases clipped from V and 6 bases from J, the junction kept 7 bases outside the gene matches. This CDR3 is 14 amino acids long. Germline loops: CDR1 MDHEN, CDR2 SYDVKM. The CDR3 DNA sequence: TGTGCCAGCAGTCTCACAGGGGAGAAAAACACCATATATTTT. Protein product: CASSLTGEKNTIYF.